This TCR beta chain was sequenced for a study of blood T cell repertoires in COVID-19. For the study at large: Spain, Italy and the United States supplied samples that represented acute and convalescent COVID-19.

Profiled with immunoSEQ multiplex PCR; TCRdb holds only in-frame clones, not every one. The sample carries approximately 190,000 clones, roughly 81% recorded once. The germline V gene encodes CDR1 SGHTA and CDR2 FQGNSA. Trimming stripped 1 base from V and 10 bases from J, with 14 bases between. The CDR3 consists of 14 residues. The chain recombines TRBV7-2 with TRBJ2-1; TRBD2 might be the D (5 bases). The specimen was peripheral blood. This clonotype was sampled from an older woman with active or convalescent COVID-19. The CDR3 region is CASSLVLASGEQFF. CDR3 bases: TGTGCCAGCAGCTTAGTATTAGCCAGCGGAGAGCAGTTCTTC. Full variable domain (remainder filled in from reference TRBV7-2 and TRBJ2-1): GAGVSQSPSNKVTEKGKDVELRCDPISGHTALYWYRQSLGQGLEFLIYFQGNSAPDKSGLPSDRFSAERTGGSVSTLTIQRTQQEDSAVYLCASSLVLASGEQFFGPGTRLTVL.